What follows are 21 T cell receptor beta chains derived from one specimen sequenced in a study of T cells in women clearing cervical HPV infection. The method was immunoSEQ multiplex PCR; TCRdb's version includes in-frame clones alone and lacks a portion of them. This sample contains 30,000 to 35,000 clones. The sequenced sample was blood buffy coat. The receptors originated from a woman aged 18-69 years with a cervical HPV16 infection that either progressed to CIN3+ or cleared (not recorded which).

As to this clone: Read sequence stops 3 residues before the CDR3 end, and the germline J gene provides the missing end. V gene TRBV5-4 combines with J gene TRBJ1-2; maybe TRBD1 (5 bases). V lost 0 bases and J 6 bases, leaving 15 bases between the germline ends. The CDR3 runs 15 residues. In germline, CDR1 is SGHNT, CDR2 YYREEE (reference sequence). CDR3 DNA, as far as it was read: TGTGCCAGCAGCTTGGATCGATGGGGCGAAGATGGC. Translating gives CASSLDRWGEDG. The CDR3, in full, reads CASSLDRWGEDGYTF.

With respect to this clone: The sequenced fragment ends 3 residues before the CDR3 boundary, so the rest is inferred from the germline J gene. This chain joins TRBV2 and TRBJ1-6; weak D call: TRBD1 (6 bases). Germline V CDR1 and CDR2: SNHLY, FYNNEI. Trimming left V 5 bases short and J 7 bases short, with 12 bases between. The CDR3 loop spans 14 amino acids. The CDR3 region is CASSTQGGNSPLHF. Partial CDR3 DNA: TGTGCCAGCAGTACACAGGGAGGGAATTCACCC.

A note on this clone: The DNA ends 3 residues before the CDR3 does, and the rest of the CDR3 is filled in from the germline J gene. The chain recombines TRBV4-2 with TRBJ1-1; D might be TRBD1 (5 bases). The V end was cut by 4 bases, the J end by 1 base, with 10 bases between. Germline values: CDR1 LGHNA, CDR2 YNFKEQ. This CDR3 is built from 14 residues. The part of the CDR3 DNA that was read is TGTGCCAGCAGCCGAAGACAGCAGAACACTGAA. It codes for CASSRRQQNTE. The full CDR3 sequence reads CASSRRQQNTEAFF.

The CDR3 reads CASSFPGSPRETQYF. The CDR3 bases that were read are TGCGCCAGCAGCTTCCCAGGATCGCCGAGAGAGACC. The chain joins TRBV5-1 to TRBJ2-5; D unresolved. The observed sequence ends 3 residues before the CDR3 terminus, with the missing tail filled in from the germline J gene. CDR1 and CDR2 from the germline V gene are SGHRS and YFSETQ. Trimming cost V 2 bases and J 4 bases, with 15 bases left between them. This CDR3 has 15 amino acids.

As concerns this clone: The read ends 3 residues before the CDR3 terminus; that terminus is restored from the germline J gene. Other nucleotide sequences from this sample produce the same CDR3. V and J are TRBV7-9 and TRBJ1-3, with D perhaps TRBD1 (5 bases). This CDR3 is 13 amino acids long. Per germline, CDR1 SEHNR and CDR2 FQNEAQ (reference sequence). Between the trimmed V and J ends, which lost 5 bases and 0 bases, there was a span of 5 bases. The CDR3 DNA, read in part, is TGTGCCAGCAGCGACAGCTCTGGAAACACC. Residues: CASSDSSGNT. Given in full, the CDR3 is CASSDSSGNTIYF.

A word on this clone: The CDR3 extends 3 residues past the end of the read, so its final part is completed from the germline J gene. The chain joins TRBV5-1 to TRBJ2-5, with TRBD1 matching over 7 bases. Germline V gives CDR1 SGHRS, CDR2 YFSETQ. V was pared by 0 bases and J by 5 bases, with 4 bases of the junction left unmatched. The CDR3 totals 14 residues. CDR3: CASSLGGGWETQYF. The DNA read from the CDR3 is TGCGCCAGCAGCTTGGGAGGGGGCTGGGAGACC.

About this clone itself: Read sequence stops 3 residues before the CDR3 end, and the germline J gene provides the missing end. The chain recombines TRBV30 with TRBJ2-7, with 7 bases matching TRBD2. V gave up 2 bases and J gave up 4 bases; unmatched junction bases: 8. The CDR3 has 14 residues. Germline V CDR1 and CDR2: GTSNPN, SVGIG (reference sequence). This CDR3 is CAWSYGGRAYEQYF. CDR3 DNA (partial): TGTGCCTGGAGTTACGGCGGGAGAGCGTACGAG.

As for this clone: The missing CDR3 end, 3 residues past where the read stops, is filled in from the germline J gene. The rearrangement links TRBV11-2 to TRBJ2-7; 10 bases map to TRBD2. Trimming cost V 5 bases and J 4 bases; bases outside gene matches: 5. The CDR3 runs 14 residues. Germline CDR1 reads SGHAT; CDR2 reads FQNNGV. The CDR3 region is CASSPSSGRYEQYF. The sequenced part of the CDR3 DNA is TGTGCCAGCAGCCCCAGTAGCGGGAGGTACGAG.

Remarks on this clone: The CDR3 end falls 3 residues outside the read, so it is completed with the germline J gene. The J gene is TRBJ2-2, the V gene TRBV23-1; D is unresolved. TRBV23-1 qualifies as an ORF whose function is uncertain. The CDR3 spans 13 residues. Incomplete CDR3 DNA: TGCGCCAGCGGAGTTGGAACTAATGAAAAG. This codes for CASGVGTNEK. The CDR3 as a whole reads CASGVGTNEKLFF.

Comment on this clone: Read data end 3 residues before the CDR3 end; the end is taken from the germline J gene. The rearrangement uses TRBV7-6 and TRBJ1-2; 8 nucleotides line up with TRBD1. Germline CDR1 SGHVS, CDR2 FNYEAQ. The CDR3 runs to 18 residues. The CDR3 reads CASSLAMAGQGAYNDYTF. The sequenced part of the CDR3 DNA is TGTGCCAGCAGCTTAGCGATGGCTGGGCAGGGGGCTTACAATGAC. The full variable domain, its missing parts supplied by reference TRBV7-6 and TRBJ1-2, is GAGVSQSPRYKVTKRGQDVALRCDPISGHVSLYWYRQALGQGPEFLTYFNYEAQQDKSGLPNDRFSAERPEGSISTLTIQRTEQRDSAMYRCASSLAMAGQGAYNDYTFGSGTRLTVV.

Regarding this clone: The read halts 3 residues ahead of the CDR3 end, with the missing end drawn from the germline J gene. V gene TRBV5-1 combines with J gene TRBJ2-7, with D perhaps TRBD1 or TRBD2 (6 bases each). V was clipped by 0 bases and J by 5 bases, with 15 bases between them. Germline CDR1 reads SGHRS; CDR2 reads YFSETQ. This CDR3 region has 15 residues. CDR3 DNA, as far as it was read: TGCGCCAGCAGCTTGGCCGGCAGGGGCGGGAACGAG. Translated: CASSLAGRGGNE. The complete CDR3 protein is CASSLAGRGGNEQYF.

CDR3 region: CASSFNGNGEKLFF. The DNA read from the CDR3 is TGTGCCAGCAGCTTCAACGGTAACGGTGAAAAG. This chain joins TRBV7-9 and TRBJ2-2; D is undetermined. The sequenced fragment ends 3 residues before the CDR3 boundary, so the rest is inferred from the germline J gene. The V gene's germline CDR1 is SEHNR and CDR2 FQNEAQ (reference sequence). The CDR3 runs 14 residues.

In the case of this clone: The read is 3 residues too short to cover the CDR3 end, so that end is filled in from the germline J gene. This rearrangement joins TRBV30 to TRBJ2-7; a weak D match, TRBD1 (5 bases). The V end lost 1 base, the J end lost 4 bases, and 20 bases lay between the germline ends. The CDR3 totals 16 residues. CDR1 is GTSNPN and CDR2 is SVGIG in the germline V gene (reference sequence). The CDR3 spells CAWSGRYRQGGYEQYF. Incomplete CDR3 DNA: TGTGCCTGGAGTGGGCGATACCGGCAGGGTGGGTACGAG.

Concerning this clone: The read is 3 residues too short to cover the CDR3 end, so that end is filled in from the germline J gene. This chain connects TRBV6-2 or TRBV6-3 to TRBJ2-5; 8 bases are a match to TRBD1. The CDR3 totals 13 residues. Germline CDR1 is MNHEY and CDR2 is SVGEGT. J lost 7 bases, V lost 7 bases, and 8 bases had no gene match. The CDR3 DNA, read in part, is TGTGCCAGCAAGGTCGACAGGGGTTTGACC. Translation: CASKVDRGLT. The full CDR3 is CASKVDRGLTQYF.

With respect to this clone: The CDR3 end falls 3 residues outside the read, so it is completed with the germline J gene. The chain is built from TRBV20-1 and TRBJ2-5; 11 bases are a match to TRBD2. The CDR3 consists of 16 residues. V shed 3 bases, J shed 5 bases, and the junction held 11 bases outside the gene matches. CDR1 and CDR2 (germline): DFQATT, SNEGSKA (reference sequence). Incomplete CDR3 DNA: TGCAGTGCTAGGGAGCTAGCGGGAGGAAAGGTGGAGACC. This encodes CSARELAGGKVET. The whole CDR3 reads CSARELAGGKVETQYF.

Notes on this clone: The read falls 3 residues short of the CDR3 end, and the missing part is taken from the germline J gene. The chain joins TRBV5-1 to TRBJ2-7; 10 nucleotides align to TRBD1. V lost 4 bases to trimming and J lost 0 bases; unmatched junction nucleotides: 4. The germline CDR1 and CDR2 sequences are SGHRS and YFSETQ. The CDR3 covers 15 residues. The covered CDR3 bases are TGCGCCAGCAGCCCGGGACAGGGGCTCTCCTACGAG. This sequence encodes CASSPGQGLSYE. The CDR3, in full, reads CASSPGQGLSYEQYF.

A note on this clone: The sequenced fragment ends 3 residues before the CDR3 boundary, so the rest is inferred from the germline J gene. The V gene is TRBV29-1, the J gene TRBJ2-5; 7 bases agree with TRBD2. V shed 7 bases, J shed 5 bases, and the junction held 7 bases outside the gene matches. Germline CDR1 is SQVTM and CDR2 is ANQGSEA. The CDR3 has 12 amino acids. The CDR3 DNA, read in part, is TGCAGCGAACAAAGCGGGGAGGAGACC. This translates into CSEQSGEET. In full, the CDR3 reads CSEQSGEETQYF.

About this clone: The read halts 3 residues ahead of the CDR3 end, with the missing end drawn from the germline J gene. The chain links TRBV2 to TRBJ2-7; D gene ambiguous. Germline CDR1 and CDR2: SNHLY and FYNNEI. This CDR3 comprises 12 residues. V gave up 1 base and J gave up 6 bases, with 7 bases separating them. The CDR3 loop reads CASSEVGSEQYF. The part of the CDR3 DNA that was read is TGTGCCAGCAGTGAAGTTGGCTCCGAG.

Concerning this clone itself: Read coverage stops 3 residues before the CDR3 terminus; the germline J gene supplies the remainder. This chain connects TRBV28 to TRBJ2-7, with 10 bases fitting TRBD1. V shed 6 bases, J shed 5 bases, and the junction held 4 bases outside the gene matches. Germline values: CDR1 MDHEN, CDR2 SYDVKM. This CDR3 region has 13 residues. The CDR3 DNA, read in part, is TGTGCCAGCAGGGGACAGGGGACCCACGAG. Its protein product is CASRGQGTHE. The entire CDR3 protein reads CASRGQGTHEQYF.

For this clone: The CDR3 end is not reached by the read, which stops 3 residues before it; the germline J gene fills it in. The chain couples TRBV20-1 to TRBJ2-7; tentative D call: TRBD1 (6 bases). Trimming shortened V by 5 bases and J by 2 bases, and 13 bases separated the two germline ends. The CDR3 has 13 amino acids. Germline values: CDR1 DFQATT, CDR2 SNEGSKA (reference sequence). The CDR3 region is CSAGKQGPYEQYF. Partial CDR3 DNA: TGCAGTGCTGGTAAACAGGGACCCTACGAG.

With regard to this clone: The CDR3 end lies 3 residues beyond the end of the read and is filled in from the germline J gene. V gene TRBV23-1 combines with J gene TRBJ1-5, with TRBD1 matching over 7 bases. TRBV23-1 is sorted into the ORF group, with uncertain function. This CDR3 contains 14 residues. Trimming took 4 bases from V and 6 from J; bases not matched to a gene: 6. CDR3 DNA (partial): TGCGCCAGCAGTCCTTGGGACAGTAGTCAGCCC. Protein product: CASSPWDSSQP. In full, the CDR3 is CASSPWDSSQPQHF.